This is a list of T cell receptor beta chains from one sample in a study of T cells after yellow fever vaccination. TCRdb processed the 5' RACE reads anew with MiXCR; each CDR3 protein has one entry. In the table there are 500,000 to 650,000 distinct CDR3 sequences, around 16% of which are singletons. The sample was PBMCs, taken about 5 days after the first yellow fever vaccination. The receptors were sampled from a young man who received the YFV17D yellow fever vaccine. Both conserved end residues are part of each CDR3. D genes are given only for firm matches. Only part of the rows carry a size: once, few, many, or a class if the clone is expanded.

J,D,size,V,DNA,CDR3
TRBJ2-1,-,many,TRBV11-2,TGTGCCAGCAGCTTTTTCAATGAGCAGTTCTTC,CASSFFNEQFF
TRBJ1-1,TRBD1,few,TRBV7-2,TGTGCCAGCAGCGACGACAGGGGGGACACTGAAGCTTTCTTT,CASSDDRGDTEAFF
TRBJ2-2,-,few,TRBV7-2,TGTGCCAGCAGATGGACCGCGGGCGGGGAGCTGTTTTTT,CASRWTAGGELFF
TRBJ1-2,-,many,TRBV20-1,TGCAGTGCCCTTTCGAAGGGCAGGGGTCGAGCTGGCTACACCTTC,CSALSKGRGRAGYTF
TRBJ2-7,TRBD1,few,TRBV7-9,TGTGCCAGCAGCATGACAGGGTTCGAGCAGTACTTC,CASSMTGFEQYF
TRBJ2-2,TRBD2,few,TRBV12-3/TRBV12-4,TGTGCCAGCAGCCGACGGGGGACTAGCGGGGGGGGCACCGGGGAGCTGTTTTTT,CASSRRGTSGGGTGELFF
TRBJ2-5,-,-,TRBV6-1,TGTGCCAGCAATCCCTATGAACAGCAAGAGACCCAGTACTTC,CASNPYEQQETQYF
TRBJ1-2,TRBD1,-,TRBV7-2,TGTGCCAGCAGCCCATTTGGGACAGATAAAGGCAAATCCTTC,CASSPFGTDKGKSF
TRBJ1-4,TRBD1,-,TRBV5-1,TGCGCCAGCAGCCTGACTTATTCGGGACAGCCTAATGAAAAACTGTTTTTT,CASSLTYSGQPNEKLFF
TRBJ1-5,-,few,TRBV6-1,TGTGCCAGCAGTGAAGCGGGTCCCAATCAGCCCCAGCATTTT,CASSEAGPNQPQHF